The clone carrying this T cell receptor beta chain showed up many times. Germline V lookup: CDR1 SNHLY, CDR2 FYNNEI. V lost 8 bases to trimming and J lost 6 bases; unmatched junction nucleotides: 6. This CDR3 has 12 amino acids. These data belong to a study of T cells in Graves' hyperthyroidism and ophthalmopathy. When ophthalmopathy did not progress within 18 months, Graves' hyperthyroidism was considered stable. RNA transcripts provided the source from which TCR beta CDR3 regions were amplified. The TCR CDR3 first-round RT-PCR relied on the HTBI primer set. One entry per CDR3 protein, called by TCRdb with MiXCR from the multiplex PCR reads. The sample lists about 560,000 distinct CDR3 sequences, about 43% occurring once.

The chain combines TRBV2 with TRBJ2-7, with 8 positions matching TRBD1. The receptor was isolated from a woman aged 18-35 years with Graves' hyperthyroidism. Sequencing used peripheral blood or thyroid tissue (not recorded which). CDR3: CASGGQDAEQYF. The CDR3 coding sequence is TGTGCCAGCGGGGGACAGGACGCCGAGCAGTACTTC. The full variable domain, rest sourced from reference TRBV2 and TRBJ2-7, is EPEVTQTPSHQVTQMGQEVILRCVPISNHLYFYWYRQILGQKVEFLVSFYNNEISEKSEIFDDQFSVERPDGSNFTLKIRSTKLEDSAMYFCASGGQDAEQYFGPGTRLTVT.